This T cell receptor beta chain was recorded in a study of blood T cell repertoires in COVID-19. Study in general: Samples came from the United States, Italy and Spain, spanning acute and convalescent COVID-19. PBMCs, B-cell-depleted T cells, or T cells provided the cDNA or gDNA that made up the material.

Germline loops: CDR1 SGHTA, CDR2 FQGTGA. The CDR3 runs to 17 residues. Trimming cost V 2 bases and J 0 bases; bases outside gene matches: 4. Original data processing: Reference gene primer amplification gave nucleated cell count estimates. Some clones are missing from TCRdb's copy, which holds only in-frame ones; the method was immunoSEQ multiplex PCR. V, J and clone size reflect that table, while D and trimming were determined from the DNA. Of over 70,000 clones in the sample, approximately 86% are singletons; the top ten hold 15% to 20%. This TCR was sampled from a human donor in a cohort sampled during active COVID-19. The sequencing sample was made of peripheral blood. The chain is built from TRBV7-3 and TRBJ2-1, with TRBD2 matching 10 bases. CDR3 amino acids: CASSLELAGSSYNEQFF. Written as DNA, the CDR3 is TGTGCCAGCAGCTTAGAACTAGCGGGAAGCTCCTACAATGAGCAGTTCTTC.